These 18 T cell receptor beta chains originate from one sample sequenced in a study of response to subunit inactivated influenza vaccine. TCRdb ran MiXCR on the RT-PCR reads and lists one entry per CDR3 protein. Among hundreds of thousands of distinct CDR3 sequences, approximately 15% were seen once, and the ten largest hold around 7.3%. Sequenced material: PBMCs from blood, taken around two weeks before vaccination. The receptor set was obtained from a man in his forties or fifties who received an inactivated influenza vaccine.

In its sample, this clonotype was seen once. The V gene is TRBV20-1, the J gene TRBJ2-7; 8 positions match TRBD2. CDR3 length: 16 residues. The V and J ends lost 1 base and 0 bases, in that order; junction bases with no gene match: 8. The germline CDR1 and CDR2 sequences are DFQATT and SNEGSKA (reference sequence). CDR3 DNA: TGCAGTGCTAGAGGACGGGAGCGGGGGTTCTCCTACGAGCAGTACTTC. It encodes CSARGRERGFSYEQYF.

This rearrangement joins TRBV5-1 to TRBJ2-2; 8 nucleotides match TRBD2. J lost 0 bases, V lost 4 bases, and 8 bases had no gene match. Germline lookup yields CDR1 SGHRS and CDR2 YFSETQ. This CDR3 region has 17 residues. CDR3 sequence: CASSAGRGRTNTGELFF. In DNA, the CDR3 is TGCGCCAGCAGCGCCGGGCGCGGGAGGACGAACACCGGGGAGCTGTTTTTT. Drawing the rest from reference TRBV5-1 and TRBJ2-2, the complete variable domain is KAGVTQTPRYLIKTRGQQVTLSCSPISGHRSVSWYQQTPGQGLQFLFEYFSETQRNKGNFPGRFSGRQFSNSRSEMNVSTLELGDSALYLCASSAGRGRTNTGELFFGEGSRLTVL.

J is TRBJ1-2 and V is TRBV2, with 10 bases matching TRBD1. Per germline, CDR1 SNHLY and CDR2 FYNNEI. The CDR3 has 15 amino acids. The V and J ends lost 6 bases and 3 bases, in that order; junction bases with no gene match: 7. CDR3 amino acids: CASRNDRGRDYGYTF. CDR3 coding DNA: TGTGCCAGCAGGAATGACAGGGGGCGGGACTATGGCTACACCTTC. Based on the CDR3 plus reference TRBV2 and TRBJ1-2, the full variable domain is EPEVTQTPSHQVTQMGQEVILRCVPISNHLYFYWYRQILGQKVEFLVSFYNNEISEKSEIFDDQFSVERPDGSNFTLKIRSTKLEDSAMYFCASRNDRGRDYGYTFGSGTRLTVV.

This clonotype was detected only a few times. The rearrangement joins TRBV11-2 to TRBJ2-7, with 7 bases lining up with TRBD2. CDR3 length: 17 amino acids. Germline CDR1 reads SGHAT; CDR2 reads FQNNGV. J lost 2 bases, V lost 5 bases, and 15 bases had no gene match. CDR3 sequence: CASSPRLRGGLPYEQYF. The CDR3 coding sequence is TGTGCCAGCAGCCCCCGACTACGCGGGGGACTACCCTACGAGCAGTACTTC.

Only a few counts were recorded for this clonotype. The V gene is TRBV12-3 or TRBV12-4, the J gene TRBJ1-1, with no clear D. The CDR3 loop spans 13 amino acids. V shed 8 bases and J shed 1 base, with 11 bases lying between them. CDR3 protein: CASVWRGNTEAFF. The CDR3 DNA follows: TGTGCCAGCGTCTGGCGGGGGAACACTGAAGCTTTCTTT.

The V gene is TRBV20-1, the J gene TRBJ2-1; TRBD1 is a possible D gene (6 bases). CDR1 and CDR2 (germline): DFQATT, SNEGSKA (reference sequence). The ends were cut back, 2 bases at V and 6 bases at J, with 14 bases in the middle. This CDR3 region has 14 residues. The CDR3 DNA sequence: TGCAGTGCTAGAAGGGACAATAAGGGCAATGAGCAGTTCTTC. Its protein is CSARRDNKGNEQFF.

The chain has TRBV7-9 and TRBJ2-1, with D perhaps TRBD1 or TRBD2 (5 bases each). This CDR3 is built from 17 residues. The V gene's germline CDR1 is SEHNR and CDR2 FQNEAQ (reference sequence). Trimming stripped 5 bases from V and 7 bases from J, with 24 bases between. DNA of the CDR3: TGTGCCAGCAGCCTCAAGATGGGGTTTGGGGGATCAAATGAGCAGTTCTTC. This sequence encodes CASSLKMGFGGSNEQFF.

This clonotype has ten or more counts. This chain links TRBV12-3 or TRBV12-4 with TRBJ2-3; 10 bases are shared with TRBD1. V was pared by 8 bases and J by 5 bases, with 7 bases of the junction left unmatched. The CDR3 has 14 residues. The CDR3 spells CASVDRGLVDTQYF. In nucleotides, the CDR3 is TGTGCCAGCGTTGACAGGGGGCTAGTAGATACGCAGTATTTT.

The genes are TRBV20-1 and TRBJ2-7; 7 nucleotides match TRBD1. J gave up 0 bases and V 0 bases, and 5 bases lay outside the gene matches. The length of the CDR3 is 15 residues. CDR1 is DFQATT, CDR2 SNEGSKA, per germline (reference sequence). The CDR3 nucleotides are TGCAGTGCTAGAGACGGGACAGCTACCTCCTACGAGCAGTACTTC. This encodes CSARDGTATSYEQYF.

The rearrangement uses TRBV6-5 and TRBJ2-2; D unclear. The germline V gene encodes CDR1 MNHEY and CDR2 SVGAGI. The V end lost 6 bases, the J end lost 9 bases, and 8 bases lay between the germline ends. This CDR3 spans 11 amino acids. CDR3 loop: CASSSKRELFF. CDR3 coding DNA: TGTGCCAGCAGCTCAAAGAGGGAGCTGTTTTTT.

This chain joins TRBV20-1 and TRBJ2-1, with D hard to call. The CDR3 is 13 residues long. CDR1 and CDR2 (germline): DFQATT, SNEGSKA (reference sequence). V shed 0 bases and J shed 9 bases, with 12 bases lying between them. CDR3 DNA: TGCAGTGCTAGAGATCAAAGGGTCTCTGAGCAGTTCTTC. This codes for CSARDQRVSEQFF.

This clonotype has a count of ten or more. The chain uses TRBV29-1 and TRBJ2-3, with no clear D. The germline V gene encodes CDR1 SQVTM and CDR2 ANQGSEA. V was cut by 4 bases and J by 1 base, with 6 bases left in between. The CDR3 runs to 12 residues. The CDR3 is CSVVFGTDTQYF. The CDR3 bases are TGCAGCGTTGTTTTTGGCACAGATACGCAGTATTTT.

This clonotype was seen a few times. CDR3 in amino acids: CAISESMGQGTHEQYF. The CDR3 region has the DNA TGTGCCATCAGTGAGTCGATGGGACAGGGGACCCACGAGCAGTACTTC. This chain joins TRBV10-3 and TRBJ2-7; 10 bases are a match to TRBD1. V was pared by 0 bases and J by 5 bases, with 7 bases of the junction left unmatched. The CDR3 sequence is 16 residues long. CDR1 and CDR2 from the germline V gene are ENHRY and SYGVKD.

This clonotype occurred many times. The V gene is TRBV9, the J gene TRBJ2-1; 9 nucleotides agree with TRBD1. Germline values: CDR1 SGDLS, CDR2 YYNGEE. The CDR3 length is 15 residues. Trimming took 0 bases from V and 2 from J; bases not matched to a gene: 0. This chain's CDR3 is CASSVGQGAYNEQFF. The DNA for the CDR3 is TGTGCCAGCAGCGTAGGACAGGGGGCCTACAATGAGCAGTTCTTC.

This clonotype was observed a handful of times. The V and J genes are TRBV12-3 or TRBV12-4 and TRBJ1-4, with TRBD1 matching over 8 bases. CDR3 size: 14 residues. J lost 4 bases, V lost 7 bases, and 5 bases had no gene match. This CDR3 is CASTTTGGNEKLFF. In DNA, the CDR3 is TGTGCCAGCACCACCACAGGGGGTAATGAAAAACTGTTTTTT.

The sample holds one count of this clonotype. The chain couples TRBV10-3 to TRBJ2-5, with D maybe TRBD2 (7 bases). The CDR3 runs to 15 residues. The V end lost 3 bases, the J end lost 0 bases, and 11 bases lay between the germline ends. Germline V CDR1 and CDR2: ENHRY, SYGVKD. Here the CDR3 DNA reads TGTGCCATCAGTGAACAGGGAGGGAACCAAGAGACCCAGTACTTC. It yields the protein CAISEQGGNQETQYF.

This clonotype was seen a handful of times. The rearrangement joins TRBV29-1 to TRBJ1-1; the match to TRBD1 covers 9 bases. Trimming cost V 7 bases and J 5 bases; bases outside gene matches: 11. CDR1 SQVTM and CDR2 ANQGSEA come from the germline V gene. The CDR3 totals 14 residues. CDR3 nucleotides: TGCAGCGCCTCGGGACGGACAGGGGTTACTGAAGCTTTCTTT. As protein: CSASGRTGVTEAFF.

This rearrangement joins TRBV4-3 to TRBJ2-5, with a weak D call TRBD1 (5 bases). V was trimmed by 0 bases and J by 4 bases, leaving 12 bases between them. The CDR3 loop spans 15 amino acids. Germline loops: CDR1 LGHNA, CDR2 YSLEER. CDR3 sequence (DNA): TGCGCCAGCAGCCAAGATCTTTCAGGGATAGAGACCCAGTACTTC. Protein: CASSQDLSGIETQYF.